Listed below are T cell receptor beta chains from one sample, sequenced in a study of T-cell reconstitution after alpha-beta-depleted transplantation in children. TCRdb called the PCR reads again in MiXCR, with one record for every CDR3 protein. The sample includes around 360,000 distinct CDR3 sequences, 10% of them seen just once. Sample: PBMCs from the stem cell graft donor, taken from the stem cell graft. The receptors shown here come from a human donor who donated a stem cell graft to a child with acute lymphoblastic leukemia. The CDR3 runs from the conserved cysteine through the conserved F or W. Each record gives: clone size, D gene, J gene, V gene, CDR3 DNA, CDR3 protein. A D gene is named only where the DNA matches it firmly. For some rows the clone size is stated as once, few or many, or as a class when expanded; others skip it.

size: few; D: -; J: TRBJ2-5; V: TRBV4-1; DNA: TGCGCCAGCAGCCAAGGACCGGGGGCAGAGACCCAGTACTTC; CDR3: CASSQGPGAETQYF
size: many; D: -; J: TRBJ2-7; V: TRBV7-8; DNA: TGTGCCAGCAGAGCAGGGAGCCACGAGCAGTACTTC; CDR3: CASRAGSHEQYF
size: many; D: -; J: TRBJ2-7; V: TRBV10-3; DNA: TGTGCCATCGCGGGACAGACTGACGAGCAGTACTTC; CDR3: CAIAGQTDEQYF
size: -; D: TRBD2; J: TRBJ2-1; V: TRBV7-4; DNA: TGTGCCAGCAGCTCAGACGGGAGGGCCTCCAACTCCTACAATGAGCAGTTCTTC; CDR3: CASSSDGRASNSYNEQFF
size: -; D: -; J: TRBJ2-5; V: TRBV28; DNA: TGTGCCAGCAGTTTACCCAGGGGAATTCACCAAGAGACCCAGTACTTC; CDR3: CASSLPRGIHQETQYF
size: many; D: TRBD1; J: TRBJ1-2; V: TRBV4-1; DNA: TGCGCCAGCAGCCAAATGACAGGGGCCAGGTATGGCTACACCTTC; CDR3: CASSQMTGARYGYTF
size: -; D: TRBD1; J: TRBJ1-2; V: TRBV6-1; DNA: TGTGCCAGCAGCCTGACAGGGTATAACTATGGCTACACCTTC; CDR3: CASSLTGYNYGYTF
size: many; D: -; J: TRBJ1-1; V: TRBV7-9; DNA: TGTGCCAGCAGCTTAGACCCGGGGCCAAACACTGAAGCTTTCTTT; CDR3: CASSLDPGPNTEAFF
size: few; D: TRBD1; J: TRBJ1-2; V: TRBV28; DNA: TGTGCCAGCAGTTCTCACAGGGGGCCTCGGAATGGCTACACCTTC; CDR3: CASSSHRGPRNGYTF
size: -; D: -; J: TRBJ2-6; V: TRBV4-3; DNA: TGCGCCAGCAGCCAGACCCCGGGGGCTGGGGCCAACGTCCTGACTTTC; CDR3: CASSQTPGAGANVLTF
size: -; D: TRBD1; J: TRBJ2-7; V: TRBV14; DNA: TGTGCCAGCAGCCAAGCAATGACAGGGATGGACGAGCAGTACTTC; CDR3: CASSQAMTGMDEQYF
size: -; D: -; J: TRBJ2-7; V: TRBV6-2/TRBV6-3; DNA: TGTGCCAGCAGTGAGGGGATTTCAAGCTCCTACGAGCAGTACTTC; CDR3: CASSEGISSSYEQYF
size: few; D: TRBD2; J: TRBJ2-5; V: TRBV7-2; DNA: TGTGCCAGCAGCCGTAGCGGGAGTAGTCAAGAGACCCAGTACTTC; CDR3: CASSRSGSSQETQYF
size: few; D: -; J: TRBJ2-7; V: TRBV11-2; DNA: TGTGCCAGCAGCTTAGGTCTCAGGGGCCCGGGGAGAGGCGAGCAGTACTTC; CDR3: CASSLGLRGPGRGEQYF
size: few; D: TRBD2; J: TRBJ2-7; V: TRBV5-1; DNA: TGCGCCAGCAGCTTGGCCTGGGACTACTCCTACGAGCAGTACTTC; CDR3: CASSLAWDYSYEQYF
size: -; D: -; J: TRBJ2-1; V: TRBV20-1; DNA: TGCAGTGCTAGAGGGTCTAGAGGGCCTTACAATGAGCAGTTCTTC; CDR3: CSARGSRGPYNEQFF
size: many; D: -; J: TRBJ1-2; V: TRBV20-1; DNA: TGCAGTGCTAGTGCGGGGGGTGGCTATGGCTACACCTTC; CDR3: CSASAGGGYGYTF
size: few; D: TRBD2; J: TRBJ2-7; V: TRBV7-2; DNA: TGTGCCAGCAGCTTAGGTTTGGGACTAGCCATTGGGTACGAGCAGTACTTC; CDR3: CASSLGLGLAIGYEQYF
size: -; D: TRBD2; J: TRBJ2-1; V: TRBV4-2; DNA: TGTGCCAGCAGCCAAGGACTAGCGGGAGAGTATGAGCAGTTCTTC; CDR3: CASSQGLAGEYEQFF
size: -; D: TRBD2; J: TRBJ2-2; V: TRBV7-2; DNA: TGTGCCAGCAGCTGGAGGACTAGCGGGAGGGCCGGCGGGGAGCTGTTTTTT; CDR3: CASSWRTSGRAGGELFF
size: few; D: -; J: TRBJ2-2; V: TRBV3-1; DNA: TGTGCCAGCAGACACGGGCGTACAGGCACCGGGGAGCTGTTTTTT; CDR3: CASRHGRTGTGELFF
size: -; D: TRBD1; J: TRBJ2-7; V: TRBV27; DNA: TGTGCCAGCCGGGACAGGAATATGTACGAGCAGTACTTC; CDR3: CASRDRNMYEQYF
size: -; D: TRBD2; J: TRBJ2-5; V: TRBV20-1; DNA: TGCAGTGCGGCCGGACTAGCGGGCCCAGAGCTGAAGACCCAGTACTTC; CDR3: CSAAGLAGPELKTQYF
size: few; D: TRBD2; J: TRBJ2-1; V: TRBV5-1; DNA: TGCGCCAGCAGCTTGAACGCAGCGGGATACAATGAGCAGTTCTTC; CDR3: CASSLNAAGYNEQFF
size: few; D: -; J: TRBJ1-1; V: TRBV7-9; DNA: TGTGCCAGCAGCTTCCCAGGGAAAAACACTGAAGCTTTCTTT; CDR3: CASSFPGKNTEAFF
size: -; D: TRBD1; J: TRBJ2-1; V: TRBV5-4; DNA: TGTGCCAGCAGCTCGGGGATACAGGGGGATAATGAGCAGTTCTTC; CDR3: CASSSGIQGDNEQFF
size: -; D: -; J: TRBJ2-7; V: TRBV7-9; DNA: TGTGCCAGCAGCTTAGGCCCTGGGCAGGTTAGCTCCTACGAGCAGTACTTC; CDR3: CASSLGPGQVSSYEQYF
size: -; D: -; J: TRBJ1-2; V: TRBV4-3; DNA: TGCGCCAGCAGCCCAGAGATTAAGGATGGCTACACCTTC; CDR3: CASSPEIKDGYTF
size: many; D: -; J: TRBJ1-4; V: TRBV27; DNA: TGTGCCAGCAGTTTCCGGCGGGGTGAAAAACTGTTTTTT; CDR3: CASSFRRGEKLFF
size: -; D: -; J: TRBJ2-5; V: TRBV27; DNA: TGTGCCAGCAGTTTGCTCGGGATCGGGCTACAAGAGACCCAGTACTTC; CDR3: CASSLLGIGLQETQYF
size: few; D: -; J: TRBJ2-7; V: TRBV29-1; DNA: TGCAGCGTTGATGAGGCGGGCCCAGGCGAGCAGTACTTC; CDR3: CSVDEAGPGEQYF
size: many; D: -; J: TRBJ2-7; V: TRBV27; DNA: TGTGCCAGCAGTTTTCTTGGTGTATCCTACGAGCAGTACTTC; CDR3: CASSFLGVSYEQYF
size: -; D: TRBD2; J: TRBJ2-7; V: TRBV4-3; DNA: TGCGCCAGCAGCCAAGATCGTGCGGGGGTCGAGCAGTACTTC; CDR3: CASSQDRAGVEQYF
size: -; D: TRBD2; J: TRBJ2-1; V: TRBV5-1; DNA: TGCGCCAGCAGCTTGGGGGCGGGAGGGCGCGATGAGCAGTTCTTC; CDR3: CASSLGAGGRDEQFF